A selection of T cell receptor beta chains follows, all from one sample in a study of cytomegalovirus exposure and HLA in healthy donors. Profiled with immunoSEQ multiplex PCR; TCRdb holds only in-frame clones, not every one. The repertoire holds roughly 170,000 clones, with around 80% as singletons. Material for sequencing was PBMCs. The receptors derive from a man in his late teens or twenties in good health and CMV-seronegative. Each CDR3 is given with its conserved first and last residue. The order of the fields is V gene, clone size, D gene, J gene, CDR3 DNA, CDR3 protein. The D gene is left open where the match is weak. Where a row states a size, it is once, few, many or the class of an expanded clone; other rows omit it.

V: TRBV18; size: few; D: .; J: TRBJ2-6; DNA: TGTGCCAGCTCACCCAGCTCTGGGGCCAACGTCCTGACTTTC; CDR3: CASSPSSGANVLTF
V: TRBV10-3; size: .; D: .; J: TRBJ2-4; DNA: TGTGCCATCAGTGGGTCGGGAGACCTTGATGCGAAAAACATTCAGTACTTC; CDR3: CAISGSGDLDAKNIQYF
V: TRBV7-9; size: .; D: .; J: TRBJ1-1; DNA: TGTGCCAGCAGCTTCCCAAACACTGAAGCTTTCTTT; CDR3: CASSFPNTEAFF
V: TRBV6-1; size: .; D: TRBD1; J: TRBJ1-5; DNA: TGTGCCTCGGGGGTGAGGGGGCGGGAACAGCCCCAGCATTTT; CDR3: CASGVRGREQPQHF
V: TRBV4-1; size: medium-sized; D: .; J: TRBJ1-5; DNA: TGCGCCAGCAGCCAACACAGGAGCAATCAGCCCCAGCATTTT; CDR3: CASSQHRSNQPQHF
V: TRBV18; size: .; D: .; J: TRBJ2-7; DNA: TGTGCCAGCTCACCCTACAGGACCGAGCAGTACTTC; CDR3: CASSPYRTEQYF
V: TRBV4-2; size: .; D: TRBD2; J: TRBJ2-1; DNA: TGTGCCAGCAGCCAAAGTACCAGCGGGAACAATGAGCAGTTCTTC; CDR3: CASSQSTSGNNEQFF
V: TRBV19; size: once; D: .; J: TRBJ2-7; DNA: TGTGCCAGTAGTCATAAAGTAGGGGACTTGAGCTCCTACGAGCAGTACTTC; CDR3: CASSHKVGDLSSYEQYF
V: TRBV4-2; size: few; D: .; J: TRBJ2-7; DNA: TGTGCCAGCAGCCAAGAGGCGGTCAGCGCCTACTCGGGCTACGAGCAGTACTTC; CDR3: CASSQEAVSAYSGYEQYF
V: TRBV11-2; size: .; D: TRBD2; J: TRBJ2-7; DNA: TGTGCCAGCAGCAAACGGACTAGCGGGAGATCCTACGAGCAGTACTTC; CDR3: CASSKRTSGRSYEQYF
V: TRBV11-2; size: once; D: .; J: TRBJ1-6; DNA: TGTGCCAGCAGCTTAGGCGCTAGCTCACCCCTCCACTTT; CDR3: CASSLGASSPLHF
V: TRBV19; size: .; D: .; J: TRBJ1-3; DNA: TGTGCCAGTGCGGGGGTCTCTGGAAACACCATATATTTT; CDR3: CASAGVSGNTIYF
V: TRBV18; size: .; D: .; J: TRBJ1-1; DNA: TGTGCCAGCTCACCTCCGGGACAAAAATCTACTGAAGCTTTCTTT; CDR3: CASSPPGQKSTEAFF
V: TRBV10-2; size: few; D: .; J: TRBJ1-4; DNA: TGCGCCAGCAGTGACGGGGGGGTTGCAACTAATGAAAAACTGTTTTTT; CDR3: CASSDGGVATNEKLFF
V: TRBV10-3; size: .; D: .; J: TRBJ2-1; DNA: TGTGCCATCCGAGCCCACCAGCGCGATGAGCAGTTCTTC; CDR3: CAIRAHQRDEQFF
V: TRBV4-3; size: .; D: TRBD2; J: TRBJ2-1; DNA: TGCGCCAGCAGCCAAACTAGCGGGTACCCTATATATGAGCAGTTCTTC; CDR3: CASSQTSGYPIYEQFF
V: TRBV7-9; size: .; D: .; J: TRBJ2-5; DNA: TGTGCCAGCAGCCCGGGTGGGAGTTGGGGAGAGACCCAGTACTTC; CDR3: CASSPGGSWGETQYF
V: TRBV7-2; size: .; D: TRBD1; J: TRBJ2-1; DNA: TGTGCCAGCAGCTCAGGGACAGGGCGGGGGTACGTGAATGAGCAGTTCTTC; CDR3: CASSSGTGRGYVNEQFF
V: TRBV5-1; size: .; D: .; J: TRBJ2-3; DNA: TGCGCCAGCAGGCCCCAGGGTGGGCTTAGCACAGATACGCAGTATTTT; CDR3: CASRPQGGLSTDTQYF
V: TRBV9; size: .; D: .; J: TRBJ2-7; DNA: TGTGCCAGCAGCGGCCCGGCGGGCAGGGGAAGGGATTACGAGCAGTACTTC; CDR3: CASSGPAGRGRDYEQYF
V: TRBV5-4; size: .; D: .; J: TRBJ2-1; DNA: TGTGCCAGCAGCTTAACGAGTAAATTGGAGTTCTTC; CDR3: CASSLTSKLEFF
V: TRBV4-3; size: .; D: .; J: TRBJ2-5; DNA: TGCGCCAGCAGCCGCGGGTCGGGGTACCAAGAGACCCAGTACTTC; CDR3: CASSRGSGYQETQYF
V: TRBV19; size: .; D: .; J: TRBJ2-1; DNA: TGTGCCAGTAGTATGTTGAGTAACAATGAGCAGTTCTTC; CDR3: CASSMLSNNEQFF
V: TRBV28; size: .; D: TRBD1; J: TRBJ1-5; DNA: TGTGCCAGCAATTACAGGGGATTCAATCAGCCCCAGCATTTT; CDR3: CASNYRGFNQPQHF
V: TRBV7-8; size: .; D: .; J: TRBJ2-1; DNA: TGTGCCAGCAGCTTAGCTGGCTATGAGCAGTTCTTC; CDR3: CASSLAGYEQFF
V: TRBV5-1; size: .; D: TRBD1; J: TRBJ2-1; DNA: TGCGCCAGCAGCTACCGGGACAGGGGAGACAATGAGCAGTTCTTC; CDR3: CASSYRDRGDNEQFF
V: TRBV9; size: .; D: .; J: TRBJ2-1; DNA: TGTGCCAGCAGCGTCGACAGTCGGTACAATGAGCAGTTCTTC; CDR3: CASSVDSRYNEQFF
V: TRBV9; size: .; D: .; J: TRBJ2-7; DNA: TGTGCCAGCAGCGTTGGCACAGGAGCCTACGAGCAGTACTTC; CDR3: CASSVGTGAYEQYF
V: TRBV19; size: .; D: .; J: TRBJ1-4; DNA: TGTGCCAGTAGTACCCCTACTAAACTGTTTTTT; CDR3: CASSTPTKLFF
V: TRBV25-1; size: .; D: .; J: TRBJ2-4; DNA: TGTGCCAGCAGCGAGACCCGTTCCCCGGGGGACATTCAGTACTTC; CDR3: CASSETRSPGDIQYF
V: TRBV5-5; size: .; D: TRBD1; J: TRBJ2-7; DNA: TGTGCCAGCAGCCGACAGGGGGTCATCTCCTACGAGCAGTACTTC; CDR3: CASSRQGVISYEQYF
V: TRBV6-1; size: many; D: .; J: TRBJ2-7; DNA: TGTGCCAGCAGTGAATCAGCAGGCTCTACGGCCGAGCAGTACTTC; CDR3: CASSESAGSTAEQYF
V: TRBV19; size: .; D: TRBD1; J: TRBJ1-1; DNA: TGTGCCAGTAGCTCCACAGGGGGCACTGAAGCTTTCTTT; CDR3: CASSSTGGTEAFF
V: TRBV6-5; size: .; D: .; J: TRBJ2-1; DNA: TGTGCCAGCAGCCCCCGGGGGTATGAGCAGTTCTTC; CDR3: CASSPRGYEQFF
V: TRBV28; size: .; D: TRBD2; J: TRBJ2-5; DNA: TGTGCCAGCAGTTTATCCGGACTAGCGGGACTTTGGGGAGGATACTTC; CDR3: CASSLSGLAGLWGGYF
V: TRBV16; size: .; D: .; J: TRBJ1-2; DNA: TGTGCCAGCAGCCCAGGTTGGGGCGAGGATGGCTACACCTTC; CDR3: CASSPGWGEDGYTF
V: TRBV4-1; size: .; D: .; J: TRBJ2-2; DNA: TGCGCCAGCAGCCAAGATCCGGAGACCGGGGAGCTGTTTTTT; CDR3: CASSQDPETGELFF
V: TRBV4-2; size: .; D: TRBD2; J: TRBJ2-7; DNA: TGTGCCAGCAGCCAAGAACGACCGGGACTAGTATTTTACGAGCAGTACTTC; CDR3: CASSQERPGLVFYEQYF
V: TRBV10-2; size: .; D: .; J: TRBJ1-2; DNA: TGCGCCAGCAGTGAGGAGGCAGAAGACTATGGCTACACCTTC; CDR3: CASSEEAEDYGYTF
V: TRBV19; size: .; D: .; J: TRBJ1-2; DNA: TGTGCCAGTAGCCCGTTTGGACAGAACTATGGCTACACCTTC; CDR3: CASSPFGQNYGYTF